One and the same sample provided the 5 T cell receptor beta chains below, sequenced in a study of cytomegalovirus exposure and HLA in healthy donors. TCRdb keeps only in-frame clones here, not all; method: immunoSEQ multiplex PCR. The sample comprises 90,000 to 150,000 clones, roughly 90% of which are singletons, and roughly 6.3% rests with the top ten. Sequencing was done on a sample of PBMCs. Every receptor here comes from a woman younger than 30 in good health and CMV-seropositive.

V gene TRBV4-3 combines with J gene TRBJ1-2, with D perhaps matching TRBD1 (5 bases). Germline CDR1 is LGHNA and CDR2 is YSLEER. The CDR3 covers 18 residues. With 0 bases removed from V and 0 bases from J, the gap between germline ends came to 17 bases. The CDR3 DNA is TGCGCCAGCAGCCAAGAGTACGACGGAGGGGAACCTAACTATGGCTACACCTTC. Translation gives CASSQEYDGGEPNYGYTF.

CDR3 in amino acids: CASSTQGSREAFF. Written as DNA, the CDR3 is TGTGCCAGCTCAACACAGGGGTCCCGAGAAGCTTTCTTT. This chain connects TRBV27 to TRBJ1-1; 7 bases match TRBD1. Trimming at V came to 8 bases and at J to 8 bases, leaving 11 bases not matched to a gene. Germline lookup yields CDR1 MNHEY and CDR2 SMNVEV (reference sequence). This CDR3 is 13 amino acids long.

The V and J genes are TRBV5-4 and TRBJ2-3, with 11 bases matching TRBD2. Germline V lookup: CDR1 SGHNT, CDR2 YYREEE (reference sequence). This CDR3 region has 14 residues. Trimming took 4 bases from V and 5 from J; bases not matched to a gene: 3. This CDR3 reads CASSTLAGGDTQYF. The CDR3 DNA follows: TGTGCCAGCAGCACGCTAGCGGGAGGAGATACGCAGTATTTT.

The chain couples TRBV19 to TRBJ2-7, with 10 nucleotides matching TRBD2. Germline V gene lookup returns CDR1 LNHDA and CDR2 SQIVND (reference sequence). The J segment lost 5 bases and the V segment lost 1 base, leaving 5 bases of the junction unmatched. This CDR3 contains 15 residues. The CDR3 is CASSIGASGSNEQYF. Here the CDR3 DNA reads TGTGCCAGTAGTATAGGGGCTAGCGGGAGCAACGAGCAGTACTTC. Filled out from reference TRBV19 and TRBJ2-7, the complete variable domain reads DGGITQSPKYLFRKEGQNVTLSCEQNLNHDAMYWYRQDPGQGLRLIYYSQIVNDFQKGDIAEGYSVSREKKESFPLTVTSAQKNPTAFYLCASSIGASGSNEQYFGPGTRLTVT.

This chain links TRBV7-9 with TRBJ2-7; D is undetermined. Germline values: CDR1 SEHNR, CDR2 FQNEAQ (reference sequence). The CDR3 consists of 13 residues. V was shortened by 4 bases and J by 4 bases, with 11 bases between the two germline ends. The CDR3 sequence is CASSSTLGYEQYF. CDR3 in DNA: TGTGCCAGCAGCTCGACACTCGGATACGAGCAGTACTTC.